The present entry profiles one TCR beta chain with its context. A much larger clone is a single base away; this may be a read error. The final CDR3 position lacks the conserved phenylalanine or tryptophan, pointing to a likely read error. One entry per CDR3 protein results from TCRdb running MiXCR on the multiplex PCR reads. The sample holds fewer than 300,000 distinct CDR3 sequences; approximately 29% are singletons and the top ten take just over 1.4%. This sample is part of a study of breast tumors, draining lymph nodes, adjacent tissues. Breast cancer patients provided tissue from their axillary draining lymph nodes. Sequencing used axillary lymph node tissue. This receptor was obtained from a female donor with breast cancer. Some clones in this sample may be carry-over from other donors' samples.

The CDR3 DNA reads as TGTGCCAGCAGTCGCGGGGGAACCTCCTACGAGCAGTACTAC. As protein: CASSRGGTSYEQYY. The chain has TRBV5-4 and TRBJ2-7, with 7 bases identical to TRBD2. Germline V CDR1 and CDR2: SGHNT, YYREEE (reference sequence). This CDR3 comprises 14 residues. Trimming removed 5 bases from V and 0 bases from J; junction bases left unmatched: 5.